Sequencing of this TCR beta chain was carried out in a study of blood T cell repertoires in COVID-19. Study background: The United States, Italy and Spain supplied acute and convalescent COVID-19 samples.

V was pared by 1 base and J by 0 bases, with 13 bases between. Germline CDR1 is SGHTA and CDR2 is FQGNSA. The length of the CDR3 is 16 residues. Profiled with immunoSEQ multiplex PCR; TCRdb holds only in-frame clones, not every one. Of over 200,000 clones listed, 70% to 90% are singletons. This study enrolled people aged roughly 18 to 89 from under 25 US geographic areas. Cohorts were determined from participant-reported clinical history. The chain recombines TRBV7-2 with TRBJ2-7, with D unresolved. This clonotype originated in a woman aged 45-65 years who had recovered from COVID-19. The sample taken for sequencing was PBMCs or T cells enriched from blood (not recorded which). CDR3 region: CASSLGAVVISYEQYF. The CDR3 DNA is TGTGCCAGCAGCTTAGGTGCGGTAGTGATCTCCTACGAGCAGTACTTC.